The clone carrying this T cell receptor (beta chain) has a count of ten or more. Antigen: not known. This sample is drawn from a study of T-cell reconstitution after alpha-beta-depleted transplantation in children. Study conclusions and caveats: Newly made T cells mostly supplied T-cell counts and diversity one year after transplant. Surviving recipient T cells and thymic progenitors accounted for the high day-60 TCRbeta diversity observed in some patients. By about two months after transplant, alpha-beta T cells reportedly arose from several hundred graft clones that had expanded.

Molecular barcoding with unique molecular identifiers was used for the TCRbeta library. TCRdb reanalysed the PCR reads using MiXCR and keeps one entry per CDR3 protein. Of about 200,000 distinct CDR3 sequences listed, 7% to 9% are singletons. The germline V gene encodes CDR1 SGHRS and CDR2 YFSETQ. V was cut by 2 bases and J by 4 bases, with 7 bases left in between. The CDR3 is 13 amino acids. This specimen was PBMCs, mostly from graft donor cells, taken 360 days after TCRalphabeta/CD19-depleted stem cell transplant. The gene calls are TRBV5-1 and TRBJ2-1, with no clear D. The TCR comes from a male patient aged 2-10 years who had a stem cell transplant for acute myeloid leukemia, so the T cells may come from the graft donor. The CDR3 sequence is CASSLSRYNEQFF. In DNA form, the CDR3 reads TGCGCCAGCAGCTTATCGAGGTACAATGAGCAGTTCTTC. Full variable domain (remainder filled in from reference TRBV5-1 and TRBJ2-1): KAGVTQTPRYLIKTRGQQVTLSCSPISGHRSVSWYQQTPGQGLQFLFEYFSETQRNKGNFPGRFSGRQFSNSRSEMNVSTLELGDSALYLCASSLSRYNEQFFGPGTRLTVL.